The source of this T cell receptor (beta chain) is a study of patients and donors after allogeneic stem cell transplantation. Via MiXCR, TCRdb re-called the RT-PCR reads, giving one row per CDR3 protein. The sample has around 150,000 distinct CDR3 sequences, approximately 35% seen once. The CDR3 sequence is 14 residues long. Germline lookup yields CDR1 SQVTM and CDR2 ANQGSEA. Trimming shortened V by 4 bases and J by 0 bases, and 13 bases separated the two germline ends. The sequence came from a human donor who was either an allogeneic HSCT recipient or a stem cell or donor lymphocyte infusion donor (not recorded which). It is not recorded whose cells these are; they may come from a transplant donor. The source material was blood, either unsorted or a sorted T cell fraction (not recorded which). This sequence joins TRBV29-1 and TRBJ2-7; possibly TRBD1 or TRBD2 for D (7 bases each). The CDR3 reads CSVGQGGNSYEQYF. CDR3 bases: TGCAGCGTTGGCCAGGGGGGGAACTCCTACGAGCAGTACTTC.